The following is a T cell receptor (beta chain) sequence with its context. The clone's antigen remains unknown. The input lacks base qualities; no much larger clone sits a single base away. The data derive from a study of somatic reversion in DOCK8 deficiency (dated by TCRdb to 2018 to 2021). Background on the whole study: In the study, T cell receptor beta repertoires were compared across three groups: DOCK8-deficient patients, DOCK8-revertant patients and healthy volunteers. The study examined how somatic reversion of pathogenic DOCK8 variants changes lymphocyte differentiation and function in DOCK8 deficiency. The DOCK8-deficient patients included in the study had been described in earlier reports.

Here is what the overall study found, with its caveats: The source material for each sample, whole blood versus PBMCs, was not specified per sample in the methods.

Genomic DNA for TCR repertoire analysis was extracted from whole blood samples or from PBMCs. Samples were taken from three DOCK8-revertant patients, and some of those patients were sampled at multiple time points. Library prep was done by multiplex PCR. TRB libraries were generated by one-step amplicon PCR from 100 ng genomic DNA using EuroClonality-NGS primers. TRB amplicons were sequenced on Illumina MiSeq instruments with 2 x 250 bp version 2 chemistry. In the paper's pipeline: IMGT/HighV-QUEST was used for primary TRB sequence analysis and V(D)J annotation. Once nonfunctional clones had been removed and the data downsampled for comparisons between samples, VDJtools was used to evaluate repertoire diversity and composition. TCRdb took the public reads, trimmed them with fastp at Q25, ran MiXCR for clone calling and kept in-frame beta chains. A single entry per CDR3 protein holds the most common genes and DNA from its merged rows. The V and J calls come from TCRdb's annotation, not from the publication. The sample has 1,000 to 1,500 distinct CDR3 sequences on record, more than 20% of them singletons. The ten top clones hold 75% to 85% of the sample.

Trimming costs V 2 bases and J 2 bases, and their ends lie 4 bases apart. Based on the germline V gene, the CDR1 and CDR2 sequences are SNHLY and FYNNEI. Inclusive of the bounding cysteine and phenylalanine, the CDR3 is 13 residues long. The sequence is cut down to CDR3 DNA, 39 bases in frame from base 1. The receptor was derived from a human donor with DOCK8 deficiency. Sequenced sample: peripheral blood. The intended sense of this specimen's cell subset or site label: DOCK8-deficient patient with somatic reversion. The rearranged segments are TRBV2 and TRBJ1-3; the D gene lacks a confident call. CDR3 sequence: CASSEKTGNTIYF. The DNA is TGTGCCAGCAGTGAAAAAACTGGAAACACCATATATTTT.